The 9 T cell receptor beta chains below all came from one sample that was sequenced in a study of CD8+CD57+ T cells in acquired aplastic anemia. Profiles of TCR beta VDJ and CDR3 were generated from a genomic DNA template. TCRdb redid the calling of the reads with MiXCR, one entry per CDR3 protein. There are some 200,000 distinct CDR3 sequences in the sample; roughly two thirds occur only once, and roughly 61% lies in the top ten. Flow cytometry had shown expanded CD8+CD57+ cells in the patients chosen for sequencing. The source material was sorted CD4+, CD8+, or CD8+CD57+ T cells (not recorded which) from PBMCs. The receptor set was obtained from a human donor with aplastic anemia.

The genes are TRBV2 and TRBJ1-6; a possible D gene is TRBD1 (6 bases). The CDR3 runs 12 residues. V shed 9 bases and J shed 10 bases, with 13 bases lying between them. Germline-derived CDR1 and CDR2 are SNHLY and FYNNEI. Written as DNA, the CDR3 is TGTGCCAGTAGGACGGGGGGCTCACCCCTCCACTTT. This codes for CASRTGGSPLHF.

The CDR3, as DNA: TGCAGTGCTAGAGTCGGACAGTTAAATCAGCCCCAGCATTTT. Its protein product is CSARVGQLNQPQHF. The chain employs TRBV20-1 and TRBJ1-5; tentative D call: TRBD1 (6 bases). CDR1 DFQATT and CDR2 SNEGSKA come from the germline V gene (reference sequence). V lost 1 base and J 4 bases, leaving 11 bases between the germline ends. The CDR3 has 14 amino acids.

V gene TRBV10-3 combines with J gene TRBJ1-1; D might be TRBD1 (5 bases). Deletions cut 6 bases from V and 9 bases from J, with 20 bases between. The CDR3 is 14 residues long. Per the germline V gene, CDR1 is ENHRY and CDR2 is SYGVKD. CDR3 sequence: CAIRSRTSEGKAFF. The CDR3 DNA reads TGTGCCATCAGATCTCGGACAAGCGAGGGGAAAGCTTTCTTT.

This clonotype was observed a handful of times. V usage is TRBV29-1 and J usage is TRBJ2-1, with 8 bases fitting TRBD1. V shed 5 bases and J 0 bases; nucleotides not matched to a gene: 3. There are 14 residues in the CDR3. The germline gives CDR1 SQVTM, CDR2 ANQGSEA. CDR3 loop: CSVRTGISYNEQFF. DNA for the CDR3: TGCAGCGTTCGGACAGGGATCTCCTACAATGAGCAGTTCTTC.

The rearrangement uses TRBV20-1 and TRBJ2-1, with D hard to call. The CDR3 has 12 residues. V shed 3 bases and J shed 8 bases, with 11 bases lying between them. Per germline, CDR1 DFQATT and CDR2 SNEGSKA (reference sequence). CDR3 sequence (DNA): TGCAGTGCTAGGTCGTTTGTGGATGAGCAGTTCTTC. It codes for CSARSFVDEQFF.

This chain connects TRBV20-1 to TRBJ1-2, with 7 bases that match TRBD1. CDR3 length equals 14 residues. V shed 2 bases and J 3 bases; nucleotides not matched to a gene: 6. Germline assignment: CDR1 DFQATT and CDR2 SNEGSKA (reference sequence). DNA of the CDR3: TGCAGTGCTAGAAGGAGCGGGACAGACTATGGCTACACCTTC. Protein sequence: CSARRSGTDYGYTF.

The chain combines TRBV15 with TRBJ2-1; 8 positions agree with TRBD1. The CDR3 runs 13 residues. Germline V CDR1 and CDR2: LNHNV, YYDKDF (reference sequence). The V and J ends lost 8 bases and 8 bases, in that order; junction bases with no gene match: 8. CDR3 protein: CATQQGAFDEQFF. CDR3 nucleotides: TGTGCCACCCAGCAGGGGGCTTTTGATGAGCAGTTCTTC. The full variable domain, with the rest looked up from reference TRBV15 and TRBJ2-1, is DAMVIQNPRYQVTQFGKPVTLSCSQTLNHNVMYWYQQKSSQAPKLLFHYYDKDFNNEADTPDNFQSRRPNTSFCFLDIRSPGLGDTAMYLCATQQGAFDEQFFGPGTRLTVL.

This clonotype was counted only a few times. J is TRBJ2-2 and V is TRBV2; D not resolved. Germline V CDR1 and CDR2: SNHLY, FYNNEI. V lost 0 bases and J 7 bases, leaving 6 bases between the germline ends. CDR3 length equals 13 residues. Here the CDR3 DNA reads TGTGCCAGCAGTGAAGCTGCCGGCGGGGAGCTGTTTTTT. Translation: CASSEAAGGELFF.

The chain combines TRBV10-3 with TRBJ1-1; 7 bases line up with TRBD1. Germline CDR1 reads ENHRY; CDR2 reads SYGVKD. CDR3 length: 18 amino acids. Trimming cost V 2 bases and J 2 bases; bases outside gene matches: 14. The CDR3 reads CAISEEETGWPGNTEAFF. Written as DNA, the CDR3 is TGTGCCATCAGTGAGGAGGAGACAGGGTGGCCTGGAAACACTGAAGCTTTCTTT.